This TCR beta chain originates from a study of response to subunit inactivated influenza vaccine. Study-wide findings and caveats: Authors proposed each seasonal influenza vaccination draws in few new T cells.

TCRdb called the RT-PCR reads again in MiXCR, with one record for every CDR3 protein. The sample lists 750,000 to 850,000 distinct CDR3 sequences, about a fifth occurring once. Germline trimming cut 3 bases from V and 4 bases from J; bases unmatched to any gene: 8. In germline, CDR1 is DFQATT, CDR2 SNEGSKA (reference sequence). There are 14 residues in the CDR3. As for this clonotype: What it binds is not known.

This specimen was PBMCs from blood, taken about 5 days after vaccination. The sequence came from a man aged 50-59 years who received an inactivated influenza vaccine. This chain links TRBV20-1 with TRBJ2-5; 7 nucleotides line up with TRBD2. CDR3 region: CSASSSGVSETQYF. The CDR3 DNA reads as TGCAGTGCTAGTTCCAGCGGGGTATCAGAGACCCAGTACTTC.